This entry describes one TCR beta chain. What it recognizes is unknown. Researchers ran the assay at a deep level. The protocol was immunoSEQ multiplex PCR, while the TCRdb copy is restricted to in-frame clones and leaves out a portion. The sample includes about 1.5 million clones, 95% to 97% of them seen just once. Trimming shortened V by 3 bases and J by 13 bases, and 11 bases separated the two germline ends. The CDR3 contains 11 residues. The germline V gene has CDR1 SGHRS and CDR2 YFSETQ. The data belong to a study of shared clonotypes between healthy human individuals. Study observations and caveats: Limitation of the genetic and exposure-history diversity represented came from the few donors. Sample collection involved blood only; tissue repertoires are likely different. The four-donor shared clonotypes exceeded non-shared clonotypes in generation probability, with non-shared ones scoring lower.

V usage is TRBV5-1 and J usage is TRBJ2-4, with D possibly matching TRBD2 (5 bases). This clonotype originated in a young man in good health. Sequencing input: naive CD4+ T cells sorted from blood. Subset reported: CD45RA+ positively selected. In DNA, the CDR3 is TGCGCCAGCAGCTCCGGGGTTGAACAGTACTTC. Translating it yields CASSSGVEQYF.